The entry below gives a single T cell receptor (beta chain) sequence along with its context. Its antigen is not identified. Per germline, CDR1 MNHNY and CDR2 SVGAGI (reference sequence). The CDR3 runs to 14 residues. Trimming removed 2 bases from V and 4 bases from J, with 10 bases in between. Libraries were prepared by immunoSEQ multiplex PCR; TCRdb keeps only in-frame clonotypes and omits some of them. The sample shows 400,000 to 450,000 clones, around 92% of them seen only once. The data derive from a study of Ad26.COV2.S vaccination and SARS-CoV-2 variants. Looking at the study overall: Of the COV1001 trial arms, the Ad26.COV2.S arm included the donor. The vaccine Ad26.COV2.S was put into the muscle once, or twice with 56 days between. General observations from the study: Vaccine recipients and placebo recipients showed similar non-spike TCR breadth.

Treatment indicated: some 19 received Ad26.COV2.S at low or high dose, single or two shots; roughly five received placebo; per-sample allocation not given. Sampling was performed 63 days after the first vaccine or placebo injection. The rearrangement links TRBV6-6 to TRBJ2-3; unclear D gene. Here the sequenced sample was peripheral blood, taken in a trial of Ad26.COV2.S vaccine versus placebo. This clonotype was sampled from a person between 18 and 65 years old who received the Ad26.COV2.S COVID-19 vaccine or a placebo. The CDR3 region has the DNA TGTGCCAGCAGTTACGGGCTAGTCGCAGATACGCAGTATTTT. Protein: CASSYGLVADTQYF.